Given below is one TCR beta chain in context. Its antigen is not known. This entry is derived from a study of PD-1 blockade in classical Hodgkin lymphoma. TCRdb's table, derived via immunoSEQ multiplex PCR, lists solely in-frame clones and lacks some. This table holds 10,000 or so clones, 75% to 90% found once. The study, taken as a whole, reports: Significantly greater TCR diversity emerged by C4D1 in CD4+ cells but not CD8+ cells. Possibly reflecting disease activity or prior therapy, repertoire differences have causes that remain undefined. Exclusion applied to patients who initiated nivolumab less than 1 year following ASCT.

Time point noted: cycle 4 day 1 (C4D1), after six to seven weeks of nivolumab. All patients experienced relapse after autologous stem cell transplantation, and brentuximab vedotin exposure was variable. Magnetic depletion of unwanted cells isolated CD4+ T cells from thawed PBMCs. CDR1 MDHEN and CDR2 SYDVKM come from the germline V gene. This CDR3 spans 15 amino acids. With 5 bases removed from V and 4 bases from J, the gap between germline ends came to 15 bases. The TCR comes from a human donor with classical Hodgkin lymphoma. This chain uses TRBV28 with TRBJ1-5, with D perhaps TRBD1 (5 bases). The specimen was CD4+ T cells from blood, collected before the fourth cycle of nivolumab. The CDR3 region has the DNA TGTGCCAGCAGTCTACCGGGACGAGAGAATCAGCCCCAGCATTTT. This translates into CASSLPGRENQPQHF.